The sequence of this T cell receptor (beta chain) was determined in a study of cytomegalovirus exposure and HLA in healthy donors. As for the study in general: The same platform as the approximately 670 first-cohort repertoires was used for the 120 validation repertoires, a later analysis reported. Study observations and caveats: The study recorded 150 to 200 TCR beta chains that were cytomegalovirus-associated. There were a few CMV-associated chains whose specificity for CMV antigens was confirmed in vitro.

TCRdb keeps only in-frame clones here, not all; method: immunoSEQ multiplex PCR. The profile shows 110,000 or so clones, around 88% of them singletons. With respect to this clone: Its specificity is not known.

CDR3 length equals 17 residues. V was cut by 0 bases and J by 2 bases, with 15 bases left in between. Germline values: CDR1 SGHDN, CDR2 FVKESK. The TCR comes from a man aged 18-30 years in good health and CMV-seronegative. The sequencing input was PBMCs. V is TRBV14 and J is TRBJ2-3; D may be TRBD1 (6 bases). CDR3 coding DNA: TGTGCCAGCAGCCAAGAGTTAGGGACACTAAACACAGATACGCAGTATTTT. Translating gives CASSQELGTLNTDTQYF.